The present entry profiles one T cell receptor beta chain with its context. TCRdb reanalysed the PCR reads using MiXCR and keeps one entry per CDR3 protein. The sample consists of about 84,000 distinct CDR3 sequences, 51% of them appearing once. This entry belongs to a study of CDR3 diversity in severe acne. CDR1 is MNHNS and CDR2 is SASEGT in the germline V gene. Trimming took off 3 bases at V and 3 bases at J, with 15 bases between the two ends. This CDR3 is built from 16 residues. The sequencing input was blood. The chain couples TRBV6-1 to TRBJ1-5, with D maybe TRBD1 (6 bases). The source is a male donor in good health, without acne. In DNA form, the CDR3 reads TGTGCCAGCAGTGAGGGCCCAGACAGGCCCAATCAGCCCCAGCATTTT. It codes for CASSEGPDRPNQPQHF.